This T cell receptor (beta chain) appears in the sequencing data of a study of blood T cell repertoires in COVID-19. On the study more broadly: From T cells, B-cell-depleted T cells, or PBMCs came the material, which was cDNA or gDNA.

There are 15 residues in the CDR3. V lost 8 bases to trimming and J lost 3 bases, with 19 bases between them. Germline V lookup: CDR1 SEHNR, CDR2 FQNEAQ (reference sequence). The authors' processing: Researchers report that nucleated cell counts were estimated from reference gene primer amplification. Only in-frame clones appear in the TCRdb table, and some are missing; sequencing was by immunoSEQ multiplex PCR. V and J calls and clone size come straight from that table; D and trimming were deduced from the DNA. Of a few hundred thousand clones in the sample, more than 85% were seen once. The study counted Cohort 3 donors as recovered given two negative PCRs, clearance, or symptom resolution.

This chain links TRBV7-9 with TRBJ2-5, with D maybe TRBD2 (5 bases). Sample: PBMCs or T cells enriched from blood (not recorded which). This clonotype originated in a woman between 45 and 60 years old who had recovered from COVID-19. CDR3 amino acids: CASSPGLASKETQYF. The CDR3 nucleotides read TGTGCCAGCTCCCCCGGTTTAGCGTCAAAAGAGACCCAGTACTTC. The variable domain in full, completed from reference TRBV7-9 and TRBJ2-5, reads DTGVSQNPRHKITKRGQNVTFRCDPISEHNRLYWYRQTLGQGPEFLTYFQNEAQLEKSRLLSDRFSAERPKGSFSTLEIQRTEQGDSAMYLCASSPGLASKETQYFGPGTRLLVL.